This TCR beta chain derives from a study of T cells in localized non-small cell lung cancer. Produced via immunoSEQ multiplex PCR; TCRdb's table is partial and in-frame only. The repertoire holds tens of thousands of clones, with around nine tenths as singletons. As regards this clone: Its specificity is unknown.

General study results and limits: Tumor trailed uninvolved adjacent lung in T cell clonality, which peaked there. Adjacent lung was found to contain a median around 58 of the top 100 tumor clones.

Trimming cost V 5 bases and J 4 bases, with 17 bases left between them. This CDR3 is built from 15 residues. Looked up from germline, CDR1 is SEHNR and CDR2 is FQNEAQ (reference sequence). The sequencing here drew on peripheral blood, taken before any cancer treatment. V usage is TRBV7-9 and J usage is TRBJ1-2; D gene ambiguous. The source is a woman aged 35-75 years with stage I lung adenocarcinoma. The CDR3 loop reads CASSLVETTSYGYTF. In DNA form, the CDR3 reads TGTGCCAGCAGCCTAGTTGAGACCACGAGCTATGGCTACACCTTC.